Shown below are 11 T cell receptor beta chains from a single sample sequenced in a study of blood T cell repertoires in COVID-19. This table comes from immunoSEQ multiplex PCR, and its TCRdb copy is limited to in-frame clones, with some not included. The table lists around 450,000 clones, around 90% of them singletons. The sequenced sample was PBMCs or T cells enriched from blood (not recorded which). The receptor source for this set is a woman under 30 who had recovered from COVID-19.

The rearrangement uses TRBV12-5 and TRBJ2-7; 7 bases line up with TRBD1. In germline, CDR1 is LGHNT, CDR2 FRNRAP. This CDR3 contains 15 residues. With 7 bases clipped from V and 2 bases from J, the junction kept 11 bases outside the gene matches. The chain's CDR3 is CASASAGTATYEQYF. CDR3 DNA sequence: TGTGCTAGTGCCTCCGCCGGGACAGCAACCTACGAGCAGTACTTC.

V and J are TRBV27 and TRBJ2-5; 7 bases agree with TRBD2. The germline V gene encodes CDR1 MNHEY and CDR2 SMNVEV (reference sequence). This CDR3 contains 16 residues. Losses at the gene ends were 4 bases for V and 2 bases for J; bases not matched to a gene: 10. The CDR3 coding sequence is TGTGCCAGCAGTTCGCGACTAGCTACATTTCAAGAGACCCAGTACTTC. Amino acids: CASSSRLATFQETQYF.

This rearrangement joins TRBV5-1 to TRBJ1-4; 7 bases fit TRBD1. V was pared by 6 bases and J by 6 bases, with 8 bases of the junction left unmatched. The CDR3 loop spans 14 amino acids. Germline V CDR1 and CDR2: SGHRS, YFSETQ. In nucleotides, the CDR3 is TGCGCCAGCACTACAGGGGCCAAGGATGAAAAACTGTTTTTT. It encodes CASTTGAKDEKLFF.

V usage is TRBV2 and J usage is TRBJ2-5, with 7 nucleotides matching TRBD1. Germline lookup yields CDR1 SNHLY and CDR2 FYNNEI. V lost 4 bases, J lost 5 bases, and 7 bases stayed unmatched. This CDR3 region has 14 residues. The CDR3 region has the DNA TGTGCCAGCAGTGTTGCAGGGGGACCGGAGACCCAGTACTTC. The encoded protein is CASSVAGGPETQYF. Based on the CDR3 plus reference TRBV2 and TRBJ2-5, the full variable domain is EPEVTQTPSHQVTQMGQEVILRCVPISNHLYFYWYRQILGQKVEFLVSFYNNEISEKSEIFDDQFSVERPDGSNFTLKIRSTKLEDSAMYFCASSVAGGPETQYFGPGTRLLVL.

The V call is TRBV10-2, the J call TRBJ1-5, with D tentatively TRBD1 (6 bases). The CDR3 has 16 amino acids. Germline V lookup: CDR1 WSHSY, CDR2 SAAADI. The germline V and J ends were trimmed by 0 bases and 0 bases, with 9 bases remaining between them. CDR3 region: CASSESGANSNQPQHF. The CDR3 nucleotides are TGCGCCAGCAGTGAGTCGGGGGCTAATAGCAATCAGCCCCAGCATTTT.

The V call is TRBV9, the J call TRBJ2-2; possible D gene TRBD2, 6 bases. Germline assignment: CDR1 SGDLS and CDR2 YYNGEE. The CDR3 is made up of 15 amino acids. Trimming cost V 4 bases and J 7 bases, with 17 bases left between them. CDR3 sequence: CASSLTSFPDGELFF. The CDR3 coding sequence is TGTGCCAGCAGCTTGACTAGTTTCCCAGACGGGGAGCTGTTTTTT.

The V and J genes are TRBV15 and TRBJ2-5; TRBD1 might be the D (6 bases). The CDR3 length is 15 residues. Trimming removed 0 bases at V and 5 bases at J, with 13 bases between. Germline-derived CDR1 and CDR2 are LNHNV and YYDKDF (reference sequence). In nucleotides, the CDR3 is TGTGCCACCAGCAGAGAGGGCCAGGGGCCGGAGACCCAGTACTTC. It is translated as CATSREGQGPETQYF.

The V and J genes are TRBV3-1 (or the pseudogene TRBV3-2) and TRBJ1-1; D might be TRBD1 (6 bases). CDR3 length equals 14 residues. Trimming shortened V by 2 bases and J by 2 bases, and 9 bases separated the two germline ends. Germline lookup yields CDR1 LGHDT and CDR2 YNNKEL (reference sequence). The CDR3 sequence is CASSQLDRNTEAFF. CDR3 DNA: TGTGCCAGCAGCCAACTGGACAGAAACACTGAAGCTTTCTTT.

The J gene is TRBJ2-7, the V gene TRBV27; 7 bases agree with TRBD1. Germline lookup yields CDR1 MNHEY and CDR2 SMNVEV (reference sequence). The CDR3 covers 13 residues. V lost 3 bases to trimming and J lost 4 bases; unmatched junction nucleotides: 3. CDR3 sequence: CASSLGQIYEQYF. Written as DNA, the CDR3 is TGTGCCAGCAGTTTGGGACAGATATACGAGCAGTACTTC.

The chain carries TRBV6-5 and TRBJ1-1; the D is unclear. Germline loops: CDR1 MNHEY, CDR2 SVGAGI. V dropped 8 bases and J dropped 1 base, with 8 bases sitting between them. This CDR3 has 12 amino acids. Here the CDR3 reads CASHGGNTEAFF. The CDR3 nucleotides read TGTGCCAGCCATGGAGGGAACACTGAAGCTTTCTTT.

This chain links TRBV5-4 with TRBJ1-4; 7 positions agree with TRBD1. The germline V gene has CDR1 SGHNT and CDR2 YYREEE (reference sequence). The CDR3 length is 15 residues. V was clipped by 4 bases and J by 4 bases; unmatched bases: 7. CDR3 amino acids: CASSPGTEINEKLFF. The CDR3 DNA is TGTGCCAGCAGCCCCGGGACAGAGATTAATGAAAAACTGTTTTTT.